The 25 T cell receptor beta chains given below trace back to one sample, sequenced in a study of T cells in Graves' hyperthyroidism and ophthalmopathy. Using RNA transcripts as the source, TCR beta CDR3 regions were amplified. First-round RT-PCR with HTBI primers amplified the TCR CDR3 region. TCRdb analysed the multiplex PCR reads with MiXCR anew, one entry per CDR3 protein. The repertoire consists of about 290,000 distinct CDR3 sequences, with roughly 15% occurring once and the leading ten covering 30%. The sample consisted of blood. Source of these receptors: a woman aged 45-60 years with Graves' hyperthyroidism that later progressed to Graves' ophthalmopathy.

This clonotype was detected many times. The genes are TRBV3-1 and TRBJ1-2; no firm D call. The CDR3 is 15 amino acids. V was clipped by 0 bases and J by 8 bases, with 16 bases between them. The germline gives CDR1 LGHDT, CDR2 YNNKEL (reference sequence). Here the CDR3 reads CASSQDRTRSKGYTF. The DNA for the CDR3 is TGTGCCAGCAGCCAAGATCGGACTCGCTCGAAAGGCTACACCTTC.

This clonotype has at least ten counts. This chain uses TRBV10-2 with TRBJ1-1; D not certain. Germline-derived CDR1 and CDR2 are WSHSY and SAAADI. This CDR3 region has 11 residues. The V and J ends lost 6 bases and 8 bases respectively, with 10 bases between them. The CDR3 sequence is CASSSGMEAFF. Here the CDR3 DNA reads TGCGCCAGCAGCTCTGGGATGGAAGCTTTCTTT.

This clonotype has just a few counts. A read error may explain this, as a much larger clone is one base away. The rearrangement uses TRBV10-3 and TRBJ1-2; 7 positions agree with TRBD1. This CDR3 has 13 amino acids. The V segment lost 2 bases and the J segment 7 bases; nucleotides outside the gene matches: 4. Germline V gene data show CDR1 as ENHRY and CDR2 as SYGVKD. The CDR3 loop reads CAISEGQVSGYTF. CDR3 nucleotide sequence: TGTGCCATCAGTGAGGGACAGGTCTCTGGCTACACCTTC.

This clonotype was recorded many times. The gene calls are TRBV20-1 and TRBJ2-3, with 9 bases lining up with TRBD1. This CDR3 is built from 15 residues. J lost 5 bases, V lost 2 bases, and 8 bases had no gene match. CDR1 and CDR2 (germline): DFQATT, SNEGSKA (reference sequence). For the CDR3, the DNA is TGCAGTGCTAGACCCCGGGACAGGGCGGGAGATACGCAGTATTTT. The encoded protein is CSARPRDRAGDTQYF.

This sequence joins TRBV6-1 and TRBJ1-5; TRBD1 agrees at 7 bases. From germline, CDR1 is MNHNS and CDR2 SASEGT. V gave up 7 bases and J gave up 5 bases; unmatched junction bases: 5. CDR3 size: 13 residues. CDR3 DNA: TGTGCCAGCAAGGGGACAGCCTATCAGCCCCAGCATTTT. Translation: CASKGTAYQPQHF.

This clonotype appeared a few times. CDR3 sequence reads: CASSRTGGAIKSNQPQHF. CDR3 in DNA: TGTGCCAGTAGTCGCACAGGGGGCGCGATAAAAAGCAATCAGCCCCAGCATTTT. The gene calls are TRBV19 and TRBJ1-5, with 9 bases aligning to TRBD1. Per germline, CDR1 LNHDA and CDR2 SQIVND (reference sequence). The CDR3 covers 18 residues. Unmatched junction bases numbered 12, after V lost 5 bases and J lost 1 base.

This clonotype was detected ten times or more. The CDR3 nucleotides read TGCAGCTCCCGGGGTAGCGCCACCTACAATGAGCAGTTCTTC. Translation: CSSRGSATYNEQFF. V is TRBV20-1 and J is TRBJ2-1; perhaps TRBD2 as D (5 bases). This CDR3 has 14 residues. Germline CDR1 and CDR2: DFQATT and SNEGSKA (reference sequence).

DNA for the CDR3: TGTGCCAGCAGTACTGGGACATTTCAGCCCCAGCATTTT. This sequence encodes CASSTGTFQPQHF. V is TRBV28 and J is TRBJ1-5, with a possible D match to TRBD1 (6 bases). Trimming left V 5 bases short and J 6 bases short, with 11 bases between. This CDR3 has 13 residues. Germline CDR1 MDHEN, CDR2 SYDVKM.

This clonotype appeared a few times. This rearrangement joins TRBV9 to TRBJ1-2; D perhaps matches TRBD1 (6 bases). Germline assignment: CDR1 SGDLS and CDR2 YYNGEE. Trimming left V 2 bases short and J 2 bases short, with 10 bases between. The CDR3 has 14 residues. CDR3 coding DNA: TGTGCCAGCAGCGTTGGGACATTAAACTATGGCTACACCTTC. Amino acids: CASSVGTLNYGYTF.

This clonotype appeared many times. The CDR3 loop reads CASSEWDPKGHQPQHF. The CDR3 DNA is TGTGCCAGCAGTGAATGGGACCCTAAAGGGCATCAGCCCCAGCATTTT. J is TRBJ1-5 and V is TRBV6-1; perhaps TRBD1 as D (5 bases). Germline V gene data show CDR1 as MNHNS and CDR2 as SASEGT. This CDR3 is built from 16 residues. With 2 bases removed from V and 5 bases from J, the gap between germline ends came to 16 bases.

Only a few counts were recorded for this clonotype. This could be a read error, since a much larger clone is one nucleotide away. The rearrangement links TRBV2 to TRBJ1-1; D call uncertain. CDR1 SNHLY and CDR2 FYNNEI come from the germline V gene. This CDR3 is 14 amino acids long. This CDR3 is CVSSELAANTEAFF. CDR3 coding DNA: TGTGTCAGCAGTGAATTGGCAGCGAACACTGAAGCTTTCTTT.

This clonotype was seen at least ten times. The V gene is TRBV5-8, the J gene TRBJ2-3; the match to TRBD2 covers 12 bases. There are 16 residues in the CDR3. CDR1 is SGHTS, CDR2 YDEGEE, per germline. The V and J ends lost 2 bases and 4 bases, in that order; junction bases with no gene match: 5. CDR3 residues: CASSFATSGSADTQYF. The CDR3, as DNA: TGTGCCAGCAGCTTCGCGACTAGCGGGAGCGCAGATACGCAGTATTTT.

The chain links TRBV7-2 to TRBJ2-3, with D maybe TRBD2 (5 bases). The length of the CDR3 is 15 residues. Trimming left V 1 base short and J 0 bases short, with 8 bases between. CDR1 and CDR2 (germline): SGHTA, FQGNSA. The CDR3 nucleotides read TGTGCCAGCAGCTTAGTAGCGTTAAGCACAGATACGCAGTATTTT. Encoded protein: CASSLVALSTDTQYF.

In this sample, this clonotype turned up a few times. The gene calls are TRBV15 and TRBJ2-3; D call uncertain. Germline CDR1 LNHNV, CDR2 YYDKDF (reference sequence). V was shortened by 5 bases and J by 4 bases, with 10 bases between the two germline ends. The CDR3 is 13 residues long. The CDR3 region has the DNA TGTGCCACCAGCGCCGTTGGGCCAGATACGCAGTATTTT. Encoded protein: CATSAVGPDTQYF.

This clonotype was seen a few times. V and J are TRBV20-1 and TRBJ2-1, with 9 bases matching TRBD2. The CDR3 has 16 amino acids. Germline CDR1 is DFQATT and CDR2 is SNEGSKA (reference sequence). After removal of 0 bases from V and 6 bases from J, the junction contained 9 bases not matched to a gene. For the CDR3, the DNA is TGCAGTGCTAGAGATTACGCGGGAGGGCCCAGCAATGAGCAGTTCTTC. Protein sequence: CSARDYAGGPSNEQFF.

This clonotype was seen only a few times. The chain is built from TRBV7-9 and TRBJ1-1, with D possibly being TRBD1 (6 bases). The germline V gene has CDR1 SEHNR and CDR2 FQNEAQ (reference sequence). The V end was cut by 2 bases, the J end by 2 bases, with 18 bases between. This CDR3 is built from 17 residues. For the CDR3, the DNA is TGTGCCAGCAGCTTAACACTGGACAGCCGAGGAAACACTGAAGCTTTCTTT. Translating it yields CASSLTLDSRGNTEAFF.

The genes are TRBV5-1 and TRBJ2-3, with D unclear. This CDR3 has 13 amino acids. V was clipped by 4 bases and J by 2 bases, with 8 bases between them. CDR1 and CDR2 from the germline V gene are SGHRS and YFSETQ. In DNA, the CDR3 is TGCGCCAGCAGCACGATACCCACAGATACGCAGTATTTT. Translation: CASSTIPTDTQYF.

This clonotype has more than one count but fewer than ten. One base away lies a much larger clone, so this may be a sequencing read error. The chain recombines TRBV11-3 with TRBJ2-5; possible D gene TRBD2, 7 bases. Germline V gives CDR1 SGHNT, CDR2 YENEEA. V was shortened by 5 bases and J by 9 bases, with 16 bases between the two germline ends. The CDR3 is 13 amino acids. Written as DNA, the CDR3 is TGTGCCAGCAGCAGGGGGGGGAGTGAGGCCCAGTACTTC. Its translation is CASSRGGSEAQYF. Drawing the rest from reference TRBV11-3 and TRBJ2-5, the complete variable domain is EAGVVQSPRYKIIEKKQPVAFWCNPISGHNTLYWYLQNLGQGPELLIRYENEEAVDDSQLPKDRFSAERLKGVDSTLKIQPAELGDSAVYLCASSRGGSEAQYFGPGTRLLVL.

This clonotype has ten or more counts. The J gene is TRBJ1-5, the V gene TRBV28; D possibly corresponds to TRBD1 (6 bases). This CDR3 contains 13 residues. Germline assignment: CDR1 MDHEN and CDR2 SYDVKM. V lost 7 bases, J lost 7 bases, and 14 bases lay in between. Written as DNA, the CDR3 is TGTGCCAGCATCAAATTCCAGGGGCAGCCCCAGCATTTT. It yields the protein CASIKFQGQPQHF.

In DNA, the CDR3 is TGCAGTGCTCACGGAAGAGGGGATAGTTCCTACGAGCAGTACTTC. Translated: CSAHGRGDSSYEQYF. V and J are TRBV20-1 and TRBJ2-7; perhaps D is TRBD1 or TRBD2 (5 bases each). Germline assignment: CDR1 DFQATT and CDR2 SNEGSKA (reference sequence). This CDR3 is built from 15 residues. V shed 5 bases and J shed 1 base, with 18 bases lying between them.

This clonotype was picked up many times. The chain links TRBV28 to TRBJ2-1; D not certain. Germline lookup yields CDR1 MDHEN and CDR2 SYDVKM. Trimming removed 6 bases from V and 5 bases from J, with 11 bases in between. CDR3 length: 13 residues. The CDR3: CASRDRSHNEQFF. CDR3 DNA sequence: TGTGCCAGCAGGGATCGCAGTCACAATGAGCAGTTCTTC.

The CDR3 loop is CASSSDDNEKLFF. In DNA form, the CDR3 reads TGCGCCAGCAGCTCCGACGATAATGAAAAACTGTTTTTT. The rearrangement joins TRBV5-1 to TRBJ1-4, with D unresolved. Trimming shortened V by 3 bases and J by 4 bases, and 7 bases separated the two germline ends. Per germline, CDR1 SGHRS and CDR2 YFSETQ. CDR3 length: 13 residues. The variable domain in full, with the rest retrieved from reference TRBV5-1 and TRBJ1-4, is KAGVTQTPRYLIKTRGQQVTLSCSPISGHRSVSWYQQTPGQGLQFLFEYFSETQRNKGNFPGRFSGRQFSNSRSEMNVSTLELGDSALYLCASSSDDNEKLFFGSGTQLSVL.

This clonotype was seen at least ten times. The V gene is TRBV12-3 or TRBV12-4, the J gene TRBJ2-2; D call uncertain. This CDR3 has 15 amino acids. Trimming shortened V by 3 bases and J by 4 bases, and 12 bases separated the two germline ends. CDR3 in amino acids: CASSFKRFGTGELFF. The CDR3 DNA sequence: TGTGCCAGCAGTTTTAAGAGGTTCGGCACCGGGGAGCTGTTTTTT.

This clonotype was seen ten or more times. V is TRBV27 and J is TRBJ1-6, with D tentatively TRBD1 (5 bases). This CDR3 has 14 residues. The germline V gene has CDR1 MNHEY and CDR2 SMNVEV (reference sequence). Trimming removed 1 base from V and 10 bases from J, with 11 bases in between. The CDR3 nucleotides read TGTGCCAGCAGTTTATGGGGCAGGGAATCACCCCTCCACTTT. It translates to CASSLWGRESPLHF.

This chain uses TRBV28 with TRBJ1-1; D unclear. Germline CDR1 and CDR2: MDHEN and SYDVKM. The CDR3 runs 13 residues. Trimming pared 2 bases from V and 6 bases from J, leaving 10 bases between. CDR3 nucleotide sequence: TGTGCCAGCAGTTTAGGCCAGTTCGCTGAAGCTTTCTTT. It encodes CASSLGQFAEAFF.